The 28 T cell receptor beta chains below all came from one sample that was sequenced in a study of cytomegalovirus exposure and HLA in healthy donors. PCR primers comprised 60 Vbeta and 13 Jbeta primers. TCRdb's table, derived via immunoSEQ multiplex PCR, lists solely in-frame clones and lacks some. The sample has some 120,000 clones; around three quarters are singletons. Specimen: PBMCs. Receptor source: a man aged 30 to 45 in good health and CMV-seronegative.

V is TRBV13 and J is TRBJ1-1; 9 nucleotides agree with TRBD1. With 6 bases clipped from V and 0 bases from J, the junction kept 14 bases outside the gene matches. The CDR3 contains 18 residues. CDR1 is PRHDT and CDR2 is FYEKMQ in the germline V gene (reference sequence). The CDR3 DNA is TGTGCCAGCAGATATTGGACAGGGGTAAGTCGGGTGAACACTGAAGCTTTCTTT. This gives the protein CASRYWTGVSRVNTEAFF. Combining the CDR3 with reference TRBV13 and TRBJ1-1 gives the whole variable domain AAGVIQSPRHLIKEKRETATLKCYPIPRHDTVYWYQQGPGQDPQFLISFYEKMQSDKGSIPDRFSAQQFSDYHSELNMSSLELGDSALYFCASRYWTGVSRVNTEAFFGQGTRLTVV.

This chain links TRBV7-8 with TRBJ2-5, with D perhaps matching TRBD1 (6 bases). The CDR3 totals 16 residues. The germline V gene has CDR1 SGHVS and CDR2 FQNEAQ. Trimming took off 0 bases at V and 4 bases at J, with 15 bases between the two ends. CDR3 in DNA: TGTGCCAGCAGCTTAGCGCCAGGACAGAGATTAGAGACCCAGTACTTC. It translates to CASSLAPGQRLETQYF.

This chain uses TRBV10-3 with TRBJ1-5; a possible D gene is TRBD1 (5 bases). Deletions cut 2 bases from V and 0 bases from J, with 8 bases between. The CDR3 spans 15 residues. Per the germline V gene, CDR1 is ENHRY and CDR2 is SYGVKD. The CDR3 reads CAISERQNSNQPQHF. CDR3 sequence (DNA): TGTGCCATCAGTGAGCGACAGAATAGCAATCAGCCCCAGCATTTT.

This clone was seen more than once but under ten times. The rearrangement joins TRBV5-6 to TRBJ2-7; 8 bases agree with TRBD1. V lost 4 bases to trimming and J lost 7 bases; unmatched junction nucleotides: 10. The CDR3 contains 14 residues. The germline V gene encodes CDR1 SGHDT and CDR2 YYEEEE. CDR3 amino acids: CASSIGQGLWEQYF. DNA of the CDR3: TGTGCCAGCAGCATAGGACAGGGATTGTGGGAGCAGTACTTC. The variable domain in full, completed from reference TRBV5-6 and TRBJ2-7, reads DAGVTQSPTHLIKTRGQQVTLRCSPKSGHDTVSWYQQALGQGPQFIFQYYEEEERQRGNFPDRFSGHQFPNYSSELNVNALLLGDSALYLCASSIGQGLWEQYFGPGTRLTVT.

This chain links TRBV27 with TRBJ2-1; D might be TRBD1 (6 bases). Trimming took off 3 bases at V and 0 bases at J, with 9 bases between the two ends. The CDR3 contains 15 residues. Looked up from germline, CDR1 is MNHEY and CDR2 is SMNVEV (reference sequence). CDR3 residues: CASSFVGASYNEQFF. CDR3 coding DNA: TGTGCCAGCAGTTTCGTGGGGGCCTCCTACAATGAGCAGTTCTTC.

J is TRBJ2-4 and V is TRBV4-1; 9 bases are shared with TRBD2. J lost 8 bases, V lost 0 bases, and 14 bases had no gene match. CDR1 and CDR2 from the germline V gene are MGHRA and YSYEKL. This CDR3 is 18 amino acids long. CDR3 DNA: TGCGCCAGCAGCCAAGAAATGGGCGGGAGGGCCCGTCACGACATTCAGTACTTC. This codes for CASSQEMGGRARHDIQYF.

This rearrangement joins TRBV19 to TRBJ2-5, with D possibly TRBD2 on 6 matching bases. Trimming took off 3 bases at V and 2 bases at J, with 10 bases between the two ends. The CDR3 consists of 14 residues. The germline V gene encodes CDR1 LNHDA and CDR2 SQIVND (reference sequence). The CDR3 loop is CASSIPGTQETQYF. In nucleotides, the CDR3 is TGTGCCAGTAGTATCCCCGGGACTCAAGAGACCCAGTACTTC.

This chain joins TRBV18 and TRBJ2-2; D gene unclear. Trimming shortened V by 0 bases and J by 0 bases, and 11 bases separated the two germline ends. The CDR3 has 17 residues. The V gene's germline CDR1 is KGHSH and CDR2 LQKENI. The CDR3 DNA follows: TGTGCCAGCTCACCACCCCCTGGCCCTTCGAACACCGGGGAGCTGTTTTTT. It translates to CASSPPPGPSNTGELFF.

The gene calls are TRBV19 and TRBJ1-5; D is possibly TRBD1 (6 bases). The ends were cut back, 0 bases at V and 4 bases at J, with 22 bases in the middle. The CDR3 has 19 amino acids. The germline V gene has CDR1 LNHDA and CDR2 SQIVND (reference sequence). For the CDR3, the DNA is TGTGCCAGTAGTATAGATTCTACCCTTGGCGCAGGGGCGAATCAGCCCCAGCATTTT. Translation gives CASSIDSTLGAGANQPQHF.

The CDR3 is CAWQLRVEQFF. The DNA of the CDR3 is TGTGCCTGGCAACTCAGGGTCGAGCAGTTCTTC. The J gene is TRBJ2-1, the V gene TRBV30, with D perhaps TRBD1 (5 bases). CDR3 length equals 11 residues. Trimming shortened V by 5 bases and J by 10 bases, and 12 bases separated the two germline ends. Germline V gene sequence: CDR1 GTSNPN, CDR2 SVGIG (reference sequence).

In this sample, this clone turned up a few times. The chain couples TRBV15 to TRBJ2-5; 11 positions match TRBD1. V lost 0 bases to trimming and J lost 5 bases; unmatched junction nucleotides: 5. From germline, CDR1 is LNHNV and CDR2 YYDKDF (reference sequence). There are 16 residues in the CDR3. This CDR3 is CATSRDRTGGGETQYF. DNA for the CDR3: TGTGCCACCAGCAGAGATAGGACAGGGGGCGGGGAGACCCAGTACTTC.

There are a few counts of this clone. This chain links TRBV30 with TRBJ1-4, with D unclear. The CDR3 is made up of 14 amino acids. The V gene lost 5 bases and the J gene lost 0 bases, with 10 bases spanning the gap. The germline CDR1 and CDR2 sequences are GTSNPN and SVGIG (reference sequence). The CDR3 coding sequence is TGTGCCTGGTCCCTACTAGCAACTAATGAAAAACTGTTTTTT. Encoded protein: CAWSLLATNEKLFF.

J is TRBJ2-5 and V is TRBV6-1; 10 bases align to TRBD1. V was clipped by 7 bases and J by 11 bases; unmatched bases: 13. The length of the CDR3 is 14 residues. Germline V gene data show CDR1 as MNHNS and CDR2 as SASEGT. The CDR3 DNA reads as TGTGCCAGCAATTCCGGGACAGGGGTGAGAGAGCAGTACTTC. This translates into CASNSGTGVREQYF.

This chain links TRBV5-1 with TRBJ2-5; D is unclear. The germline V gene has CDR1 SGHRS and CDR2 YFSETQ. This CDR3 region has 12 residues. V was shortened by 0 bases and J by 5 bases, with 5 bases between the two germline ends. CDR3 in amino acids: CASSLDIETQYF. The CDR3 nucleotides are TGCGCCAGCAGCTTGGATATCGAGACCCAGTACTTC. Looking up the rest from reference TRBV5-1 and TRBJ2-5 gives the full variable domain: KAGVTQTPRYLIKTRGQQVTLSCSPISGHRSVSWYQQTPGQGLQFLFEYFSETQRNKGNFPGRFSGRQFSNSRSEMNVSTLELGDSALYLCASSLDIETQYFGPGTRLLVL.

The chain combines TRBV4-2 with TRBJ1-5; the match to TRBD1 covers 7 bases. V lost 4 bases to trimming and J lost 4 bases; unmatched junction nucleotides: 4. Per germline, CDR1 LGHNA and CDR2 YNFKEQ. The CDR3 sequence is 14 residues long. CDR3 sequence reads: CASSLGTENQPQHF. CDR3 coding DNA: TGTGCCAGCAGCCTGGGGACAGAAAATCAGCCCCAGCATTTT.

The genes are TRBV28 and TRBJ2-7; D is undetermined. The CDR3 extends over 15 amino acids. V was cut by 5 bases and J by 0 bases, with 14 bases left in between. Germline loops: CDR1 MDHEN, CDR2 SYDVKM. The CDR3 bases are TGTGCCAGCAGTGGAATAGCTCTTAGCTCCTACGAGCAGTACTTC. Its protein is CASSGIALSSYEQYF.

This chain links TRBV15 with TRBJ1-3; D unclear. The CDR3 sequence is 18 residues long. V shed 0 bases and J shed 0 bases, with 15 bases lying between them. Germline CDR1 and CDR2: LNHNV and YYDKDF (reference sequence). The CDR3 DNA reads TGTGCCACCAGCAGAGATTTGGGCTTCCCGGACTCTGGAAACACCATATATTTT. Protein product: CATSRDLGFPDSGNTIYF. The variable domain in full, completed from reference TRBV15 and TRBJ1-3, reads DAMVIQNPRYQVTQFGKPVTLSCSQTLNHNVMYWYQQKSSQAPKLLFHYYDKDFNNEADTPDNFQSRRPNTSFCFLDIRSPGLGDTAMYLCATSRDLGFPDSGNTIYFGEGSWLTVV.

The chain couples TRBV30 to TRBJ2-2; D is possibly TRBD2 (5 bases). The CDR3 is 12 amino acids. Germline CDR1 reads GTSNPN; CDR2 reads SVGIG (reference sequence). With 4 bases removed from V and 6 bases from J, the gap between germline ends came to 9 bases. CDR3: CAWTGDSGELFF. The CDR3 bases are TGTGCCTGGACCGGGGATTCCGGGGAGCTGTTTTTT.

The V call is TRBV19, the J call TRBJ2-3; perhaps TRBD2 as D (5 bases). The CDR3 is 14 amino acids. CDR1 and CDR2 from the germline V gene are LNHDA and SQIVND (reference sequence). Trimming removed 7 bases at V and 6 bases at J, with 17 bases between. The CDR3 loop reads CASTPYVGVDTQYF. CDR3 nucleotides: TGTGCCAGTACCCCATACGTCGGGGTCGATACGCAGTATTTT.

The chain has TRBV2 and TRBJ2-4, with TRBD2 matching 10 bases. The CDR3 contains 14 residues. The germline CDR1 and CDR2 sequences are SNHLY and FYNNEI. V dropped 4 bases and J dropped 6; count of bases not matched to a gene: 3. CDR3 amino acids: CASSGTSGRNIQYF. The CDR3 bases are TGTGCCAGCAGTGGGACTAGCGGTAGAAACATTCAGTACTTC. The entire variable domain, with the rest obtained from reference TRBV2 and TRBJ2-4, is as follows: EPEVTQTPSHQVTQMGQEVILRCVPISNHLYFYWYRQILGQKVEFLVSFYNNEISEKSEIFDDQFSVERPDGSNFTLKIRSTKLEDSAMYFCASSGTSGRNIQYFGAGTRLSVL.

This chain uses TRBV6-1 with TRBJ2-3, with 10 bases identical to TRBD2. V was pared by 1 base and J by 4 bases, with 2 bases of the junction left unmatched. The length of the CDR3 is 15 residues. From germline, CDR1 is MNHNS and CDR2 SASEGT. As DNA, the CDR3 is TGTGCCAGCAGTGAAGTAGCGGGGGGCCCAGATACGCAGTATTTT. This gives the protein CASSEVAGGPDTQYF.

This sequence joins TRBV7-2 and TRBJ2-3, with 11 bases fitting TRBD1. Trimming at V came to 3 bases and at J to 7 bases, leaving 6 bases not matched to a gene. This CDR3 is built from 15 residues. Germline CDR1 SGHTA, CDR2 FQGNSA. DNA for the CDR3: TGTGCCAGCAGCTTGAGGACAGGGGGCGTAAATACGCAGTATTTT. Its translation is CASSLRTGGVNTQYF.

This chain links TRBV29-1 with TRBJ2-5, with 7 positions matching TRBD1. The CDR3 is 12 amino acids. Germline assignment: CDR1 SQVTM and CDR2 ANQGSEA. Trimming took 7 bases from V and 4 from J; bases not matched to a gene: 6. The CDR3 reads CSGEGAGETQYF. CDR3 coding DNA: TGCAGCGGCGAGGGGGCCGGAGAGACCCAGTACTTC.

This clone was seen a single time. The chain joins TRBV19 to TRBJ1-4; TRBD1 matches at 9 bases. Unmatched junction bases numbered 4, after V lost 7 bases and J lost 7 bases. The CDR3 covers 13 residues. Germline V CDR1 and CDR2: LNHDA, SQIVND (reference sequence). CDR3 region: CASTSDRGEKLFF. The CDR3, as DNA: TGTGCCAGTACGTCGGACAGGGGTGAAAAACTGTTTTTT.

The chain combines TRBV10-3 with TRBJ1-1, with D unresolved. In germline, CDR1 is ENHRY, CDR2 SYGVKD. Trimming shortened V by 7 bases and J by 4 bases, and 13 bases separated the two germline ends. The CDR3 totals 13 residues. This chain's CDR3 is CAITKEASTEAFF. The CDR3 nucleotides read TGTGCCATCACTAAGGAGGCAAGCACTGAAGCTTTCTTT.

The chain couples TRBV19 to TRBJ2-7, with unresolved D. V lost 3 bases and J lost 0, with 3 bases in between. This CDR3 has 12 residues. Germline assignment: CDR1 LNHDA and CDR2 SQIVND (reference sequence). The CDR3 spells CASSMSSYEQYF. The CDR3 nucleotides read TGTGCCAGTAGTATGAGCTCCTACGAGCAGTACTTC.

The chain links TRBV27 to TRBJ2-1; tentative D call: TRBD1 (5 bases). V dropped 6 bases and J dropped 7 bases, with 25 bases sitting between them. Germline V gene sequence: CDR1 MNHEY, CDR2 SMNVEV (reference sequence). The CDR3 has 17 amino acids. The CDR3 region has the DNA TGTGCCAGCAGCCACCATAGCCGGCAGGGTATAATAAATGAGCAGTTCTTC. As protein: CASSHHSRQGIINEQFF.

The chain recombines TRBV5-4 with TRBJ1-2; possible D gene TRBD1, 5 bases. V was pared by 0 bases and J by 5 bases, with 11 bases between. Per the germline V gene, CDR1 is SGHNT and CDR2 is YYREEE (reference sequence). There are 14 residues in the CDR3. The CDR3 DNA is TGTGCCAGCAGCTTGGCAGACAGTAGTTATGGCTACACCTTC. It yields the protein CASSLADSSYGYTF.